Listed below are T cell receptor beta chains from one sample, sequenced in a study of OX40 agonist ivuxolimab in advanced cancers. The table came from immunoSEQ multiplex PCR; TCRdb's copy has only in-frame clones and leaves some out. The sample lists some 37,000 clones, 82% occurring once. Sequenced material: CD4+ or CD8+ T cells sorted from blood, taken in a trial of the OX40 agonist ivuxolimab. These receptor sequences come from an adult with an advanced solid tumor such as melanoma, head and neck, liver or kidney cancer. The CDR3 runs from the conserved cysteine through the conserved F or W. The D gene is left open where the match is weak. Some rows mark clone size as missing; the rest say once, few, many or name a class of expanded clone.

j_call: TRBJ2-3
d_call: TRBD2
clone_size: once
v_call: TRBV6-1
cdr3_nt: TGTGCCAGCAGCCCTAGCGGAACCACCTCACGTACGCAGTATTTT
cdr3_aa: CASSPSGTTSRTQYF

j_call: TRBJ2-5
d_call: -
clone_size: -
v_call: TRBV2
cdr3_nt: TGTGCCAGCAGTTCGGGTGGAAAAGAGACCCAGTACTTC
cdr3_aa: CASSSGGKETQYF

j_call: TRBJ2-1
d_call: -
clone_size: -
v_call: TRBV7-9
cdr3_nt: TGTGCCAGCAGCTTACGGCCAGGGAAGGAGGATGAGCAGTTCTTC
cdr3_aa: CASSLRPGKEDEQFF

j_call: TRBJ2-3
d_call: -
clone_size: -
v_call: TRBV30
cdr3_nt: TGTGCCTCCCAAAAGACGTTAAGCACAGATACGCAGTATTTT
cdr3_aa: CASQKTLSTDTQYF

j_call: TRBJ1-5
d_call: -
clone_size: -
v_call: TRBV7-2
cdr3_nt: TGTGCCAGCAGCTTAGTCCGCAATCAGCCCCAGCATTTT
cdr3_aa: CASSLVRNQPQHF

j_call: TRBJ2-3
d_call: -
clone_size: -
v_call: TRBV28
cdr3_nt: TGTGCCAGCAGTTTCAGGGACCCGCGCACAGATACGCAGTATTTT
cdr3_aa: CASSFRDPRTDTQYF

j_call: TRBJ2-7
d_call: -
clone_size: once
v_call: TRBV7-9
cdr3_nt: TGTGCCAGCAGCCCCGGTGGGGGCGCGTTCAACGAGCAGTACTTC
cdr3_aa: CASSPGGGAFNEQYF

j_call: TRBJ2-7
d_call: -
clone_size: few
v_call: TRBV10-3
cdr3_nt: TGTGCCATCGGTGCGGGGCCAAACGAGCAGTACTTC
cdr3_aa: CAIGAGPNEQYF

j_call: TRBJ2-2
d_call: TRBD2
clone_size: -
v_call: TRBV7-3
cdr3_nt: TGTGCCAGCAGCTTAAGGGGCGGGGGATACACCGGGGAGCTGTTTTTT
cdr3_aa: CASSLRGGGYTGELFF

j_call: TRBJ1-5
d_call: TRBD1
clone_size: -
v_call: TRBV28
cdr3_nt: TGTGCCAGCACCGCCGCAGGGGGCAGCAATCAGCCCCAGCATTTT
cdr3_aa: CASTAAGGSNQPQHF

j_call: TRBJ2-7
d_call: -
clone_size: -
v_call: TRBV6-1
cdr3_nt: TGTGCCAGCAGTGTAGGGGGCGGGACCGAGCAGTACTTC
cdr3_aa: CASSVGGGTEQYF

j_call: TRBJ1-4
d_call: -
clone_size: -
v_call: TRBV10-3
cdr3_nt: TGTGCCACCCGTTCTCGAGGAGAGGAAAAACTGTTTTTT
cdr3_aa: CATRSRGEEKLFF

j_call: TRBJ1-1
d_call: -
clone_size: few
v_call: TRBV2
cdr3_nt: TGTGCCAGCAGTGAAAGGTACGGGAACACTGAAGCTTTCTTT
cdr3_aa: CASSERYGNTEAFF